This TCR beta chain was sequenced in a study of T cells in localized non-small cell lung cancer. Findings and limits, study-wide: There was higher T cell clonality in uninvolved adjacent lung than in tumor, and it was highest there. An association was observed between higher blood T cell density and longer overall survival.

Germline V gene sequence: CDR1 SEHNR, CDR2 FQNEAQ (reference sequence). This CDR3 spans 15 amino acids. V shed 5 bases and J 7 bases; nucleotides not matched to a gene: 8. Measured with immunoSEQ multiplex PCR; TCRdb has only the in-frame clones, and not every one. The table shows over 20,000 clones, with approximately 84% occurring only once. Of note for this clone: Its specificity is not known.

Here the sequenced sample was peripheral blood, taken before any cancer treatment. This receptor was obtained from a male donor at least 60 years old with stage II squamous cell lung carcinoma. The genes are TRBV7-9 and TRBJ1-4; 9 bases line up with TRBD1. The CDR3 protein is CASSRNRGRVEKLFF. In DNA form, the CDR3 reads TGTGCCAGCAGCCGAAACAGGGGGCGAGTTGAAAAACTGTTTTTT.